Ten or more counts support the clone carrying this TCR beta chain. V lost 9 bases to trimming and J lost 0 bases, with 11 bases between them. The CDR3 covers 14 residues. CDR1 and CDR2 from the germline V gene are SNHLY and FYNNEI. This specimen belongs to a study of T cells in Graves' hyperthyroidism and ophthalmopathy. RNA transcripts were the template for amplifying TCR beta CDR3 regions. HTBI primers drove first-round RT-PCR of the TCR CDR3. TCRdb used MiXCR to reprocess the multiplex PCR reads, holding one entry per CDR3 protein. The sample has approximately 620,000 distinct CDR3 sequences, 16% seen once. Exclusion of a patient resulted from uncontrolled infection, other autoimmune disease, pregnancy or lactation.

The sample was blood. J is TRBJ2-2 and V is TRBV2; weak D call: TRBD2 (6 bases). This clonotype was sampled from a woman aged 40 to 50 with Graves' ophthalmopathy. The DNA for the CDR3 is TGTGCCAGTGGGACTTCTGCGAACACCGGGGAGCTGTTTTTT. Protein: CASGTSANTGELFF.